This paragraph covers one T cell receptor (beta chain) sequence. The data were taken from a study of T cell responses to AZD1222 COVID-19 vaccine. Sequencing was performed with immunoSEQ multiplex PCR; in TCRdb, only in-frame clones are kept and a portion is missing. The sample records about 100,000 clones, roughly 92% being singletons. Germline V CDR1 and CDR2: SGHDT, YYEEEE. The V and J ends lost 5 bases and 4 bases respectively, with 12 bases between them. CDR3 length: 13 amino acids. The chain uses TRBV5-6 and TRBJ1-2, with D possibly being TRBD1 (5 bases). Sequencing was performed on peripheral blood, taken 28 days after the second AZD1222 dose. The clonotype comes from an adult who received the AZD1222 COVID-19 vaccine. This chain's CDR3 is CASRSGFSYGYTF. CDR3 DNA sequence: TGTGCCAGCAGGTCAGGGTTCTCCTATGGCTACACCTTC.